Listed here are 14 T cell receptor beta chains from one sample, sequenced in a study of early stage breast cancer tumors. Assay used: immunoSEQ multiplex PCR; TCRdb lists only in-frame clones, some missing. The sample lists 65,000 to 75,000 clones, approximately 80% occurring once. The source material was blood. These receptors were taken from a middle-aged person with breast cancer.

About this clone itself: The same CDR3 also results from other DNA sequences found in this sample. This chain links TRBV30 with TRBJ2-7, with D tentatively TRBD1 (6 bases). Germline V CDR1 and CDR2: GTSNPN, SVGIG (reference sequence). This CDR3 region has 12 residues. Trimming stripped 2 bases from V and 1 base from J, with 6 bases between. CDR3 nucleotides: TGTGCCTGGAGTAGGGGGTCCTACGAGCAGTACTTC. Protein sequence: CAWSRGSYEQYF.

V is TRBV27 and J is TRBJ2-1; TRBD2 might be the D (6 bases). The CDR3 extends over 14 amino acids. Germline lookup yields CDR1 MNHEY and CDR2 SMNVEV (reference sequence). V was clipped by 5 bases and J by 5 bases, with 13 bases between them. The CDR3 protein is CASSTGVENNEQFF. The CDR3 DNA sequence: TGTGCCAGCAGTACGGGAGTCGAAAACAATGAGCAGTTCTTC.

This chain connects TRBV7-9 to TRBJ1-1; tentatively, D is TRBD1 (6 bases). Germline V gene data show CDR1 as SEHNR and CDR2 as FQNEAQ (reference sequence). Deletions cut 5 bases from V and 4 bases from J, with 11 bases between. The CDR3 is 13 amino acids. CDR3 sequence: CASSPTGITEAFF. For the CDR3, the DNA is TGTGCCAGCAGCCCAACAGGGATCACTGAAGCTTTCTTT.

The chain uses TRBV13 and TRBJ2-3; D is unclear. In germline, CDR1 is PRHDT, CDR2 FYEKMQ (reference sequence). Trimming removed 1 base at V and 2 bases at J, with 7 bases between. The CDR3 is 14 amino acids. The CDR3 here is CASSLAGYTDTQYF. The CDR3 DNA sequence: TGTGCCAGCAGCTTAGCGGGTTACACAGATACGCAGTATTTT.

The chain couples TRBV6-5 to TRBJ2-1; D is perhaps TRBD2 (6 bases). Germline assignment: CDR1 MNHEY and CDR2 SVGAGI. V was shortened by 5 bases and J by 5 bases, with 10 bases between the two germline ends. The CDR3 has 13 amino acids. CDR3 DNA: TGTGCCAGCAGTATAGCGGCAGACAATGAGCAGTTCTTC. Translation: CASSIAADNEQFF.

This clone turned up a few times. The J gene is TRBJ2-7, the V gene TRBV7-6, with D possibly matching TRBD2 (6 bases). Looked up from germline, CDR1 is SGHVS and CDR2 is FNYEAQ. Between the trimmed V and J ends, which lost 1 base and 8 bases, there was a span of 15 bases. This CDR3 has 14 amino acids. Here the CDR3 reads CASSLDRRREQQYF. CDR3 sequence (DNA): TGTGCCAGCAGCTTAGATCGACGGCGGGAACAGCAGTACTTC.

Concerning this clone itself: At one end, the junction sequence differs from germline, possibly due to a read error. V is TRBV30 and J is TRBJ1-2; a weak D match, TRBD1 (6 bases). Germline V CDR1 and CDR2: GTSNPN, SVGIG (reference sequence). The CDR3 has 11 residues. As DNA, the CDR3 is TGTGCCTGGAGTCGGGGGCGGGAGCGACCGTTC. It specifies CAWSRGRERPF.

The genes are TRBV6-5 and TRBJ2-1; D possibly corresponds to TRBD1 (6 bases). Germline assignment: CDR1 MNHEY and CDR2 SVGAGI. This CDR3 contains 14 residues. Trimming shortened V by 4 bases and J by 5 bases, and 12 bases separated the two germline ends. DNA for the CDR3: TGTGCCAGCAGTTTTCAGGGGCGGCACAATGAGCAGTTCTTC. It specifies CASSFQGRHNEQFF.

V and J are TRBV6-4 and TRBJ2-5; D might be TRBD1 (5 bases). Germline V gene data show CDR1 as MRHNA and CDR2 as SNTAGT. V lost 11 bases and J lost 11, with 18 bases in between. CDR3 length equals 11 residues. The CDR3 sequence: CADSSQSPQYF. CDR3 sequence (DNA): TGTGCCGACAGCAGTCAGAGCCCGCAGTACTTC.

This chain joins TRBV5-6 and TRBJ2-5, with 9 bases matching TRBD1. Looked up from germline, CDR1 is SGHDT and CDR2 is YYEEEE. The CDR3 is 15 residues long. The junction had 5 bases not matched to a gene; V was cut back by 4 bases and J by 1 base. The CDR3 bases are TGTGCCAGCAGCGCCCGGGACAGGGCCCAAGAGACCCAGTACTTC. Translation: CASSARDRAQETQYF. The full variable domain, with the rest looked up from reference TRBV5-6 and TRBJ2-5, is DAGVTQSPTHLIKTRGQQVTLRCSPKSGHDTVSWYQQALGQGPQFIFQYYEEEERQRGNFPDRFSGHQFPNYSSELNVNALLLGDSALYLCASSARDRAQETQYFGPGTRLLVL.

The chain combines TRBV6-5 with TRBJ2-2, with unresolved D. In germline, CDR1 is MNHEY, CDR2 SVGAGI. The V end was cut by 0 bases, the J end by 6 bases, with 11 bases between. The CDR3 is made up of 15 amino acids. CDR3 coding DNA: TGTGCCAGCAGTTACTCGGTGGGGTTCCCCGGGGAGCTGTTTTTT. Amino acids: CASSYSVGFPGELFF.

Only a few counts were recorded for this clone. This sequence joins TRBV27 and TRBJ2-7, with D perhaps TRBD2 (6 bases). Germline-derived CDR1 and CDR2 are MNHEY and SMNVEV (reference sequence). V lost 8 bases and J 0 bases, leaving 8 bases between the germline ends. The CDR3 length is 12 residues. CDR3: CASRGTSYEQYF. In nucleotides, the CDR3 is TGTGCCAGCCGGGGGACCTCCTACGAGCAGTACTTC.

The chain employs TRBV9 and TRBJ2-3, with D possibly TRBD1 on 6 matching bases. V lost 3 bases, J lost 2 bases, and 10 bases lay in between. From germline, CDR1 is SGDLS and CDR2 YYNGEE. The length of the CDR3 is 14 residues. CDR3 coding DNA: TGTGCCAGCAGCGAAGGGGACACCACAGATACGCAGTATTTT. It codes for CASSEGDTTDTQYF.

The V and J genes are TRBV10-1 and TRBJ2-2, with D perhaps matching TRBD2 (6 bases). With 8 bases removed from V and 5 bases from J, the gap between germline ends came to 15 bases. In germline, CDR1 is WNHNN, CDR2 SYGVQD (reference sequence). The CDR3 covers 14 residues. The CDR3 bases are TGCGCCAGCCAGATCCAGGGAGGAACCGGGGAGCTGTTTTTT. Amino acid sequence: CASQIQGGTGELFF.